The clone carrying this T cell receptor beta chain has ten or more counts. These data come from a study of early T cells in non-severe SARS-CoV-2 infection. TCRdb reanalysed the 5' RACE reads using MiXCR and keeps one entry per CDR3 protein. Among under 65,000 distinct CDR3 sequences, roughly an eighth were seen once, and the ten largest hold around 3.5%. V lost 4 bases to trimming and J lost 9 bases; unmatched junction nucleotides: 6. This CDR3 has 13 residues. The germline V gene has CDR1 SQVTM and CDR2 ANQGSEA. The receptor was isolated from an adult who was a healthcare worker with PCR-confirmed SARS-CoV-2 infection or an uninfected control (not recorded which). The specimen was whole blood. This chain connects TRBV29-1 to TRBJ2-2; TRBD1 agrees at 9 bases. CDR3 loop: CSVGRTGARELFF. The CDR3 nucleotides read TGCAGCGTTGGACGGACAGGGGCCAGGGAGCTGTTTTTT.